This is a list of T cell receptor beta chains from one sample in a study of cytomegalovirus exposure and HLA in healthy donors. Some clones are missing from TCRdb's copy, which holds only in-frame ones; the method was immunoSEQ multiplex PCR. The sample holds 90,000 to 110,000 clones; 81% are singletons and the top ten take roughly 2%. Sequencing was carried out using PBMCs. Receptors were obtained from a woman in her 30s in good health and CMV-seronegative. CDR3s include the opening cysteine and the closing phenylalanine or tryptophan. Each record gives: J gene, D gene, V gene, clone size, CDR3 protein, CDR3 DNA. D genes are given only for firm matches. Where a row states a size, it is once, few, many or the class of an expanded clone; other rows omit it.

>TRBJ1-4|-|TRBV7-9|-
CASSLEGFDELFF
TGTGCCAGCAGCTTAGAGGGGTTTGACGAACTGTTTTTT
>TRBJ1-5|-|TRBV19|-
CASSIAPTGSAQPQHF
TGTGCCAGTAGTATAGCCCCCACAGGGTCGGCTCAGCCCCAGCATTTT
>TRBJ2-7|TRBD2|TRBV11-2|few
CASSSSGEGFYEQYF
TGTGCCAGCAGCTCTAGCGGAGAGGGCTTCTACGAGCAGTACTTC
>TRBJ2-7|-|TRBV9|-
CASSPNTGGDYEQYF
TGTGCCAGCAGCCCCAATACCGGGGGAGACTACGAGCAGTACTTC
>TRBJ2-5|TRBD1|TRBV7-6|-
CASSLKTGSVQETQYF
TGTGCCAGCAGCTTAAAGACAGGGTCGGTTCAAGAGACCCAGTACTTC
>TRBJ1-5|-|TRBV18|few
CASSPYRDNQPQHF
TGTGCCAGCTCACCATACAGGGACAATCAGCCCCAGCATTTT
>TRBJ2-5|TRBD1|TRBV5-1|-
CASSARTGDGETQYF
TGCGCCAGCAGTGCTAGGACAGGGGATGGGGAGACCCAGTACTTC
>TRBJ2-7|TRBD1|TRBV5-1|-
CASSSGGLGYEQYF
TGCGCCAGCAGCTCAGGGGGTCTTGGCTACGAGCAGTACTTC
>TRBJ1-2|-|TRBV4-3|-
CASSQEVGGPNYGYTF
TGCGCCAGCAGCCAAGAAGTCGGGGGTCCTAACTATGGCTACACCTTC
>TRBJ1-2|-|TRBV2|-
CASSEWTANDGYTF
TGTGCCAGCAGTGAGTGGACAGCTAATGATGGCTACACCTTC
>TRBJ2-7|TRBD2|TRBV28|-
CASRPSGSRYEQYF
TGTGCCAGCAGGCCAAGCGGGAGTCGCTACGAGCAGTACTTC
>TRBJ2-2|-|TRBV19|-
CASNWAAGELFF
TGTGCCAGTAATTGGGCTGCCGGGGAGCTGTTTTTT
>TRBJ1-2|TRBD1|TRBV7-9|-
CASSRTGGRGYTF
TGTGCCAGCAGCCGCACAGGGGGTCGGGGCTACACCTTC
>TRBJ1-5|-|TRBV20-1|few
CSARQAGPQHF
TGCAGTGCTCGGCAGGCGGGCCCCCAGCATTTT
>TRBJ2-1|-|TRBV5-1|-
CASSSGQPGNEQFF
TGCGCCAGCAGCAGCGGCCAACCGGGGAATGAGCAGTTCTTC
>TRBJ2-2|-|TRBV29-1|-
CSGRRADTGELFF
TGCAGCGGCCGGCGGGCCGACACCGGGGAGCTGTTTTTT
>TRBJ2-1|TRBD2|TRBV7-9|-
CASAGLAGGWEDNEQFF
TGTGCCAGCGCCGGACTAGCGGGAGGGTGGGAGGACAATGAGCAGTTCTTC
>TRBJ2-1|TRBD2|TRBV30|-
CAWSVQLAVNEQFF
TGTGCCTGGAGTGTACAGCTAGCGGTTAATGAGCAGTTCTTC
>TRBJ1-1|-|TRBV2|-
CASSVLSVAEAFF
TGTGCCAGCAGTGTTCTTTCCGTCGCTGAAGCTTTCTTT
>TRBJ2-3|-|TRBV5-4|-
CASRSEKPTDTQYF
TGTGCCAGCAGGTCTGAGAAGCCCACAGATACGCAGTATTTT
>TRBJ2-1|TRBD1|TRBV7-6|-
CASSRDRVSYNEQFF
TGTGCCAGCAGCCGGGACAGGGTTTCCTACAATGAGCAGTTCTTC
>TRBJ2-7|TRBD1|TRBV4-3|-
CASSLQDRESSYEQYF
TGCGCCAGCAGCCTCCAGGACAGGGAAAGCTCCTACGAGCAGTACTTC
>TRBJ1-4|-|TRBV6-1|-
CASSNTVGVGEKLFF
TGTGCCAGCAGTAACACGGTAGGAGTTGGAGAAAAACTGTTTTTT
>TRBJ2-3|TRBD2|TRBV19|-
CASNPSGYTDTQYF
TGTGCCAGTAACCCTAGCGGGTACACAGATACGCAGTATTTT
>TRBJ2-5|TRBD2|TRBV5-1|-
CASSLTGTSGRAETQYF
TGCGCCAGCAGCTTGACCGGGACTAGCGGGAGGGCCGAGACCCAGTACTTC
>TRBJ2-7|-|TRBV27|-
CASSFSGGYYEQYF
TGTGCCAGCAGTTTCTCAGGGGGGTACTACGAGCAGTACTTC
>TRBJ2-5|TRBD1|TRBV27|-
CASRLSGGPQETQYF
TGTGCCAGCAGACTATCAGGGGGCCCCCAAGAGACCCAGTACTTC
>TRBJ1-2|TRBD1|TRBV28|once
CASSLQGASNYGYTF
TGTGCCAGCAGTTTGCAGGGGGCTAGTAACTATGGCTACACCTTC
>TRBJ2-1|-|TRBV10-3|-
CATGPVLANEQFF
TGTGCCACCGGGCCAGTCCTAGCCAATGAGCAGTTCTTC
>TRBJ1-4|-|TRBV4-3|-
CASSQDGASGEKLFF
TGCGCCAGCAGCCAAGATGGCGCCTCAGGGGAAAAACTGTTTTTT
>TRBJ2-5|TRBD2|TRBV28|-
CAGRLAGVETQYF
TGTGCCGGCAGACTAGCGGGAGTCGAGACCCAGTACTTC
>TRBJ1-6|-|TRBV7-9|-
CASSFFPVDNSPLHF
TGTGCCAGCAGCTTTTTTCCGGTTGATAATTCACCCCTCCACTTT
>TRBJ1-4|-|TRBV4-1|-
CASSQEQGRNEKLFF
TGCGCCAGCAGCCAAGAACAGGGCAGGAATGAAAAACTGTTTTTT
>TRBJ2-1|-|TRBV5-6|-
CASSLASYNEQFF
TGTGCCAGCAGCTTGGCGTCCTACAATGAGCAGTTCTTC
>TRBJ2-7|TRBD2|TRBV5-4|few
CASSSATSGSYEQYF
TGTGCCAGCAGCTCCGCGACTAGCGGGAGTTACGAGCAGTACTTC
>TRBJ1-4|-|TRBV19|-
CASSMAFQGLDEKLFF
TGTGCCAGTAGTATGGCGTTCCAGGGGCTAGATGAAAAACTGTTTTTT
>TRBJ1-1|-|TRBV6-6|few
CASTETSEAFF
TGTGCCAGTACGGAGACCTCTGAAGCTTTCTTT
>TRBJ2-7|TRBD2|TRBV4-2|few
CASSPLGASGSYEQYF
TGTGCCAGCAGCCCCCTAGGCGCTAGCGGGAGTTACGAGCAGTACTTC
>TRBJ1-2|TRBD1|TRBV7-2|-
CASSSRQGMWGGYTF
TGTGCCAGCAGCTCCCGACAGGGGATGTGGGGTGGCTACACCTTC
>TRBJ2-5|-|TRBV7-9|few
CASVHGRGPQETQYF
TGTGCCAGCGTTCACGGCAGGGGCCCACAAGAGACCCAGTACTTC
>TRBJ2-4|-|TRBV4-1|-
CASSQELGRNIQYF
TGCGCCAGCAGCCAAGAGCTTGGGAGAAACATTCAGTACTTC
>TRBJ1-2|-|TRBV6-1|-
CASSDGGRDYGYTF
TGTGCCAGCAGTGACGGGGGGCGCGACTATGGCTACACCTTC
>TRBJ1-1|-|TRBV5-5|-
CASSASFGQIMNTEAFF
TGTGCCAGCAGCGCCTCGTTTGGCCAGATCATGAACACTGAAGCTTTCTTT
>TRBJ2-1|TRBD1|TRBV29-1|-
CSVGGGTGEVEQFF
TGCAGCGTTGGGGGCGGGACAGGGGAGGTTGAGCAGTTCTTC
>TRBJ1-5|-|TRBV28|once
CASSLSARGNQPQHF
TGTGCCAGCAGTTTATCGGCCAGGGGTAATCAGCCCCAGCATTTT
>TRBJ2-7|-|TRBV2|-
CASSPGKGGISYEQYF
TGTGCCAGCAGCCCAGGGAAGGGGGGGATCTCCTACGAGCAGTACTTC
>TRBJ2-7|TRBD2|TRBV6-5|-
CASSLGLAGLSYEQYF
TGTGCCAGCAGTTTAGGACTAGCGGGACTTTCCTACGAGCAGTACTTC
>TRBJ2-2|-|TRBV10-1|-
CASSPEQLANTGELFF
TGCGCCAGCAGCCCGGAACAGCTCGCGAACACCGGGGAGCTGTTTTTT
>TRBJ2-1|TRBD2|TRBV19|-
CASSIELAGDRRNEQFF
TGTGCCAGTAGTATAGAACTAGCGGGAGATCGACGCAATGAGCAGTTCTTC
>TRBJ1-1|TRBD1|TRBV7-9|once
CASRDDRALWAFF
TGTGCCAGCAGGGACGACAGGGCATTGTGGGCTTTCTTT
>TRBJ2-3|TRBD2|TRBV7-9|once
CASGDSGRALTDTQYF
TGTGCCAGCGGCGATAGCGGGAGGGCCTTAACAGATACGCAGTATTTT
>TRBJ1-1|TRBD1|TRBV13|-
CASSADRMNTEAFF
TGTGCCAGCAGCGCGGACAGGATGAACACTGAAGCTTTCTTT
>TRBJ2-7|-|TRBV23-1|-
CASSQSRADRRAYEQYF
TGCGCCAGCAGTCAATCCCGGGCGGACAGACGAGCCTACGAGCAGTACTTC